This T cell receptor (beta chain) was identified in a study of lymphopenia after photon versus proton radiotherapy (dated by TCRdb to about 2019). Looking at the study overall: The immunological effects of photon versus proton radiation therapy were compared in patients with gastrointestinal tumors who developed high-grade lymphopenia. The goal of the study was to characterize the differences between the two radiation modalities in how they affect the immune system. The cohort included roughly 18 patients with gastrointestinal tumors who developed lymphopenia after receiving either photon or proton therapy.

At the junction V is shortened by 3 bases and J by 4 bases, with 13 bases in between. Including cysteine and phenylalanine, the CDR3 has 15 amino acids. Of the read, only the CDR3 DNA is kept; its 45 bases are in frame from base 1. CDR1 and CDR2, per the germline V gene (reference sequence), are LNHDA and SQIVND. This clone was recorded only once. Its target antigen remains unknown. The sample holds no much larger clone one base away, and base qualities are not on file. The study at large found these results: The survival association was assessed only in patients who died, and better survival with proton therapy was presented by the authors as a possibility rather than a demonstrated result. Across the cohort, among patients who died, a greater drop in TCR diversity after the nadir was inversely correlated with overall survival time. After the lymphocyte count nadir, repertoires from photon-treated patients showed oligoclonal expansion, particularly of CD8+ Temra cells, and this expansion drove the decline in diversity. Relative stability during treatment was observed in proton-treated patients, whereas loss of naive T cells and TCR diversity and gain of effector/memory populations were observed in photon-treated patients.

Receptor amplification or capture employed the immunoSEQ multiplex PCR assay. T cell repertoires were profiled with deep sequencing of rearranged TCR beta loci together with multiparametric flow cytometry. Not all clones reach the TCRdb copy of this immuneACCESS table, which keeps in-frame sequences only. Checked studies attribute under half of the gap to unresolved V genes and leave the rest unexplained. The sample data list under 35,000 clones, and approximately 84% of these were observed just once. The ten largest clones capture around 15% of the sample. The chain couples TRBV19 to TRBJ2-1; no D segment can be confidently identified. This TCR came from a woman in her seventies with pancreatic cancer. Sequences were derived from peripheral blood, sampled from a patient treated with proton-based radiotherapy. The CDR3 protein is CASSMTGITYNEQFF. The nucleotide sequence is TGTGCCAGTAGTATGACGGGTATAACATACAATGAGCAGTTCTTC.